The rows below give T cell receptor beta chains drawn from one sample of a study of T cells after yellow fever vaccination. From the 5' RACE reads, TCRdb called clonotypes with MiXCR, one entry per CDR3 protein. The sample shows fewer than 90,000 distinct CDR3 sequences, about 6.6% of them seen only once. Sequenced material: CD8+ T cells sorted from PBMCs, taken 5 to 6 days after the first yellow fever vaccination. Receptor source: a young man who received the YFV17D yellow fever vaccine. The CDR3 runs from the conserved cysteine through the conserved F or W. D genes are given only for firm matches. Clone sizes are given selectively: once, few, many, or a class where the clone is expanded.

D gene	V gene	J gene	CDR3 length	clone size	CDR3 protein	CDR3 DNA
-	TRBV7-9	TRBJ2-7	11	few	CASSLSYEQYF	TGTGCCAGCAGCCTCTCCTACGAGCAGTACTTC
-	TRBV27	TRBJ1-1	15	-	CASSITGLMNTEAFF	TGTGCCAGCAGTATAACAGGGCTCATGAACACTGAAGCTTTCTTT
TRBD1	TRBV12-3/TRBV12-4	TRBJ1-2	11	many	CASRRTGGHTF	TGTGCCAGCAGACGAACAGGGGGTCATACCTTC
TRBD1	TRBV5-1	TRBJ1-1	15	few	CASGLTGASSSEAFF	TGCGCCAGCGGGTTAACAGGGGCCAGCTCAAGTGAAGCTTTCTTT
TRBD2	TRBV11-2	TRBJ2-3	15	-	CASSRRGDYTDTQYF	TGTGCCAGCAGCCGGCGGGGGGACTACACAGATACGCAGTATTTT
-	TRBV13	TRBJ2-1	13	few	CASSPSIANEQFF	TGTGCCAGCTCTCCTAGCATAGCTAATGAGCAGTTCTTC
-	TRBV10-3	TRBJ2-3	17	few	CAISLDPHSVGEDTQYF	TGTGCCATCAGCCTTGATCCCCATAGCGTGGGGGAAGATACGCAGTATTTT
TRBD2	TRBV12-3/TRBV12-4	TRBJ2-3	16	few	CATYPWPSGAADTQYF	TGTGCCACGTACCCTTGGCCTAGCGGGGCAGCAGATACGCAGTATTTT
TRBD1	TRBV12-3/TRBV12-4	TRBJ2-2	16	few	CASSSTGTGYSGELFF	TGTGCCAGCAGTTCAACCGGGACAGGGTACTCCGGGGAGCTGTTTTTT
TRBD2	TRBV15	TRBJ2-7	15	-	CATSGAAGGGHEQYF	TGTGCCACCAGCGGGGCAGCGGGGGGGGGGCACGAGCAGTACTTC
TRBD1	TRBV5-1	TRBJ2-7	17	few	CASSLTRDRGHSYEQYF	TGCGCCAGCAGCTTGACCAGGGACAGGGGGCATTCCTACGAGCAGTACTTC
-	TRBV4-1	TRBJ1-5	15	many	CASSLTGQANQPQHF	TGCGCCAGCAGCCTGACGGGGCAGGCGAATCAGCCCCAGCATTTT
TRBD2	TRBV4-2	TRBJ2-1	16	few	CASSPRPGLAGVAQFF	TGTGCCAGCAGCCCCAGACCGGGACTAGCGGGGGTAGCGCAGTTCTTC
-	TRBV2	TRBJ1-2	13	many	CASKSGINYGYTF	TGTGCCAGCAAGTCCGGGATTAACTATGGCTACACCTTC
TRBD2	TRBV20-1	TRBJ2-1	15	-	CSAPSQREVYNEQFF	TGCAGTGCTCCATCCCAGCGGGAGGTCTACAATGAGCAGTTCTTC
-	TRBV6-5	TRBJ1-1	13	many	CASRVGMNTEAFF	TGTGCCAGCAGGGTAGGGATGAACACTGAAGCTTTCTTT
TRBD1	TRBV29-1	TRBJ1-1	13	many	CSVLPDRVTEAFF	TGCAGCGTTCTCCCGGACAGGGTGACTGAAGCTTTCTTT
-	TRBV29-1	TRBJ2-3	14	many	CSAAVRDLTDTQYF	TGCAGCGCGGCAGTCCGGGACCTCACAGATACGCAGTATTTT
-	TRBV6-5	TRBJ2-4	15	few	CASSYSGGAENIQYF	TGTGCCAGCAGTTACTCGGGAGGTGCGGAAAACATTCAGTACTTC
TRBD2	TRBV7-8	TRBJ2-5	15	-	CASGQRLAGQETQYF	TGTGCCAGCGGTCAGAGACTAGCGGGGCAGGAGACCCAGTACTTC
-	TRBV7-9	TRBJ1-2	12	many	CASSLGGAGYTF	TGTGCCAGCAGCTTAGGGGGGGCCGGCTACACCTTC
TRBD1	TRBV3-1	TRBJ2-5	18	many	CASSQTQKVGGGEETQYF	TGTGCCAGCAGCCAAACACAGAAAGTAGGGGGCGGTGAGGAGACCCAGTACTTC
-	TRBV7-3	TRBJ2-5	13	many	CASSSDSLGTQYF	TGTGCCAGCAGCTCAGACAGCTTGGGGACCCAGTACTTC
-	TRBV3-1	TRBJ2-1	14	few	CASSQGIEVREQFF	TGTGCCAGCAGCCAAGGAATCGAGGTGCGGGAGCAGTTCTTC
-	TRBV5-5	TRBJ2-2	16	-	CASSLVPGAGTGELFF	TGTGCCAGCAGCTTGGTACCGGGGGCCGGCACCGGGGAGCTGTTTTTT
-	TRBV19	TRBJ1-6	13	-	CASSIIPGSPLHF	TGTGCCAGTAGTATTATTCCGGGTTCACCCCTCCACTTT
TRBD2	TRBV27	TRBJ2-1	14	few	CASSLSARGTEQFF	TGTGCCAGCAGTTTATCCGCGCGGGGGACTGAGCAGTTCTTC
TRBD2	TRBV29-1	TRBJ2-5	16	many	CSVEDLHRGDFWHQYF	TGCAGCGTTGAAGATCTCCATCGGGGGGACTTCTGGCACCAGTACTTC
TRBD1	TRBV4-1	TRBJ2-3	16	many	CASRPADRGRLDTQYF	TGCGCCAGCAGACCGGCGGACAGGGGGCGCCTAGATACGCAGTATTTT
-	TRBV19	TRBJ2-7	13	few	CASSMEAPYEQYF	TGTGCCAGTAGTATGGAAGCACCCTACGAGCAGTACTTC
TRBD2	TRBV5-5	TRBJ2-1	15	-	CASSYENPGGFEQFF	TGTGCCAGCAGCTACGAAAACCCGGGGGGTTTTGAGCAGTTCTTC
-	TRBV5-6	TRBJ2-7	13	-	CASGPGVLYEQYF	TGTGCCAGCGGCCCCGGGGTGCTCTACGAGCAGTACTTC
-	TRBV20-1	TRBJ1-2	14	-	CSARELSVNYGYTF	TGCAGTGCTAGAGAACTAAGCGTGAACTATGGCTACACCTTC
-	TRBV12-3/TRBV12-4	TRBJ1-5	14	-	CASSSPNSNQPQHF	TGTGCCAGCAGTTCCCCTAATAGCAATCAGCCCCAGCATTTT
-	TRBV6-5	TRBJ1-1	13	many	CASSHHLNTEAFF	TGTGCCAGCAGTCACCACTTGAACACTGAAGCTTTCTTT
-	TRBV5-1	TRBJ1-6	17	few	CASSLGKSNSYNSPLHF	TGCGCCAGCAGCTTGGGTAAATCCAACTCCTATAATTCACCCCTCCACTTT
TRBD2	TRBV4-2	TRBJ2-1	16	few	CASNEPRGGLTDEQFF	TGTGCCAGCAACGAACCTCGGGGGGGCCTTACCGATGAGCAGTTCTTC
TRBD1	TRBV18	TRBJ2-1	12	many	CASAGQGNEQFF	TGTGCCAGCGCCGGACAGGGAAATGAGCAGTTCTTC
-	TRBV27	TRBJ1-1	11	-	CASVAGTEAFF	TGTGCCAGCGTCGCAGGCACTGAAGCTTTCTTT
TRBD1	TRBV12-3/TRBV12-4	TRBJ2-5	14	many	CASRLPGGAETQYF	TGTGCCAGCAGGTTACCAGGGGGCGCAGAGACCCAGTACTTC
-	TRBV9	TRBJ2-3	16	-	CASSPEGGGSTDTQYF	TGTGCCAGCAGCCCAGAGGGGGGTGGGAGCACAGATACGCAGTATTTT
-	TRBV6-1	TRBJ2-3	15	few	CASSLPGGPTDTQYF	TGTGCCAGCAGTCTCCCTGGCGGGCCCACAGATACGCAGTATTTT
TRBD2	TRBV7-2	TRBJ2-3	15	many	CATPPAGERTDTQYF	TGTGCCACCCCTCCGGCGGGGGAAAGGACAGATACGCAGTATTTT
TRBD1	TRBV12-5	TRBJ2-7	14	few	CASGLGQAGGEQYF	TGTGCTAGTGGTTTAGGACAGGCGGGCGGAGAGCAGTACTTC
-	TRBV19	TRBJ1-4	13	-	CASSIHSNEKLFF	TGTGCCAGTAGTATCCACAGTAATGAAAAACTGTTTTTT
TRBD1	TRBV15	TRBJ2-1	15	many	CATSKVDRDGNEQFF	TGTGCCACCAGCAAAGTGGACAGGGACGGGAATGAGCAGTTCTTC
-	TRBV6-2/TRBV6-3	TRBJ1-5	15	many	CASSRQDDSNQPQHF	TGTGCCAGCAGTCGACAGGACGATAGCAATCAGCCCCAGCATTTT
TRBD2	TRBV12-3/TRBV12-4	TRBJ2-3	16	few	CASSFSRGDSTDTQYF	TGTGCCAGCAGTTTCTCGCGGGGGGACTCCACAGATACGCAGTATTTT
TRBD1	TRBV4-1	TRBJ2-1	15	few	CASSQEWQGAGEQFF	TGCGCCAGCAGCCAAGAGTGGCAGGGGGCTGGTGAGCAGTTCTTC
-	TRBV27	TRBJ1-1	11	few	CASSFGGAAFF	TGTGCCAGCAGTTTCGGGGGAGCAGCTTTCTTT
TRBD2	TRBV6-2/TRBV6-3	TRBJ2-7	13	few	CASSPGLAVEQYF	TGTGCCAGCAGCCCCGGACTAGCAGTCGAGCAGTACTTC
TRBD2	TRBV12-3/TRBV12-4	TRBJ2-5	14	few	CASSWTSGQETQYF	TGTGCCAGCAGCTGGACTAGCGGTCAAGAGACCCAGTACTTC
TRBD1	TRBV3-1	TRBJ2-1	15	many	CASSQDGTVYNEQFF	TGTGCCAGCAGCCAAGATGGGACAGTTTACAATGAGCAGTTCTTC
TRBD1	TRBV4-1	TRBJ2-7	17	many	CASSQGLPGQYFYEQYF	TGCGCCAGCAGCCAAGGACTTCCGGGACAGTACTTCTACGAGCAGTACTTC
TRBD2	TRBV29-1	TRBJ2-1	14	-	CSVNKRGGLYEQFF	TGCAGCGTTAATAAGCGGGGGGGCCTCTATGAGCAGTTCTTC
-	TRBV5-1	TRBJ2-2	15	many	CASSFTGAHTGELFF	TGCGCCAGCAGCTTTACGGGGGCCCACACCGGGGAGCTGTTTTTT